This T cell receptor beta chain was captured in a study of T-cell reconstitution after alpha-beta-depleted transplantation in children. Library preparation (for TCRbeta) was performed with unique molecular identifiers. Using its own MiXCR run on the PCR reads, TCRdb lists one record per CDR3 protein. The sample has about 400,000 distinct CDR3 sequences, 20% seen once. This clonotype was counted a few times. This clonotype originated in a human donor who donated a stem cell graft to a child with acute myeloid leukemia. The sample here was PBMCs from the stem cell graft donor, taken from the stem cell graft.

The CDR3 DNA reads TGTGCCAGCAGCCGGGACAGGGGAAGGGGCACTGAAGCTTTCTTT. Translating gives CASSRDRGRGTEAFF. The gene calls are TRBV7-2 and TRBJ1-1; TRBD1 matches at 10 bases. The CDR3 runs to 15 residues. V shed 5 bases, J shed 4 bases, and the junction held 7 bases outside the gene matches. The germline V gene has CDR1 SGHTA and CDR2 FQGNSA.